This TCR beta chain was sequenced during a study of cytomegalovirus exposure and HLA in healthy donors. Each of the donors was a healthy bone marrow donor. The CDR3 extends over 14 amino acids. Germline CDR1 KGHSH, CDR2 LQKENI. Trimming removed 2 bases at V and 6 bases at J, with 12 bases between. PCR primers comprised 60 Vbeta and 13 Jbeta primers. Only in-frame clones appear in the TCRdb table, and some are missing; sequencing was by immunoSEQ multiplex PCR. Found here are over 50,000 clones, about 79% of them singletons; the top ten hold around 1.8%. The chain uses TRBV18 and TRBJ2-3; D not resolved. The receptor comes from a man aged 35-49 years in good health and CMV-seronegative. Sample: PBMCs. CDR3 nucleotide sequence: TGTGCCAGCTCACCATCCGACATTCAGGATACGCAGTATTTT. This translates into CASSPSDIQDTQYF.